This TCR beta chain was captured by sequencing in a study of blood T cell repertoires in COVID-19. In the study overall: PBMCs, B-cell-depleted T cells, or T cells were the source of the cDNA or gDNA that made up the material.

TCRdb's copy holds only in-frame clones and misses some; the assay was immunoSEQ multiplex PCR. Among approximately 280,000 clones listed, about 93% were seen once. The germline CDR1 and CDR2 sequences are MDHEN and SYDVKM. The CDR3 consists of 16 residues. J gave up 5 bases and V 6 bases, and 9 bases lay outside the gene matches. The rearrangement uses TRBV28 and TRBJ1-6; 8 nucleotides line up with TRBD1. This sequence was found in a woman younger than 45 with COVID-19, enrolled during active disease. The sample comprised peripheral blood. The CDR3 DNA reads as TGTGCCAGCAGGTCTGACAGGGGATGGAATAATTCACCCCTCCACTTT. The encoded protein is CASRSDRGWNNSPLHF.